This TCR beta chain was recorded in a study of Ad26.COV2.S vaccination and SARS-CoV-2 variants. Assay: immunoSEQ multiplex PCR; the TCRdb copy retains only in-frame clones and omits some. The sample has approximately 300,000 clones; around 83% are singletons. The table lists this clone with a few counts. Treatment meaning: 15 to 20 received Ad26.COV2.S at low or high dose, single or two shots; a few received placebo; per-sample allocation not given. All samples were drawn on day 63, counting from the first vaccine or placebo injection. The TCR was taken from a person between 18 and 65 years old who received the Ad26.COV2.S COVID-19 vaccine or a placebo. The sequences come from peripheral blood, collected in a trial of Ad26.COV2.S vaccine versus placebo.

CDR3 coding DNA: TGTGCCAGCAGTAGGACAGGGGGGAACACTGAAGCTTTCTTT. Translation gives CASSRTGGNTEAFF. The chain has TRBV6-2 or TRBV6-3 and TRBJ1-1; TRBD1 matches 10 bases. Germline V gives CDR1 MNHEY, CDR2 SVGEGT. This CDR3 comprises 14 residues. Losses at the gene ends were 5 bases for V and 1 base for J; bases not matched to a gene: 1.